This is a list of T cell receptor beta chains from one sample in a study of T cells in Graves' hyperthyroidism and ophthalmopathy. TCRdb reanalysed the multiplex PCR reads using MiXCR and keeps one entry per CDR3 protein. Here the sample spans 500,000 to 650,000 distinct CDR3 sequences, 15% to 20% being singletons. Material: blood. The receptors shown here come from a man in his forties with Graves' ophthalmopathy. The CDR3 runs from the conserved cysteine through the conserved F or W. A D gene is named only where the DNA matches it firmly. Clone size is not always given. Where it is, it says once, few, many or a class for expanded clones.

j_call: TRBJ2-7; v_call: TRBV14; d_call: NA; cdr3_length: 13; clone_size: NA; cdr3_aa: CASSRVFSYEQYF; cdr3_nt: TGTGCCAGCAGCCGCGTGTTTAGCTACGAGCAGTACTTC
j_call: TRBJ2-5; v_call: TRBV3-1; d_call: TRBD2; cdr3_length: 14; clone_size: many; cdr3_aa: CASSPRTSGETQYF; cdr3_nt: TGTGCCAGCAGCCCCAGGACTAGCGGGGAGACCCAGTACTTC
j_call: TRBJ2-7; v_call: TRBV7-3; d_call: TRBD2; cdr3_length: 13; clone_size: NA; cdr3_aa: CASSLTRGGEQYF; cdr3_nt: TGTGCCAGCAGCTTAACAAGGGGAGGGGAGCAGTACTTC
j_call: TRBJ2-2; v_call: TRBV15; d_call: NA; cdr3_length: 15; clone_size: NA; cdr3_aa: CATSSRTSSAGELFF; cdr3_nt: TGTGCCACCAGCAGCCGAACTAGTTCCGCCGGGGAGCTGTTTTTT
j_call: TRBJ2-7; v_call: TRBV28; d_call: NA; cdr3_length: 13; clone_size: many; cdr3_aa: CAIGEWSSYEQYF; cdr3_nt: TGTGCCATCGGGGAATGGAGCTCCTACGAGCAGTACTTC
j_call: TRBJ1-2; v_call: TRBV10-3; d_call: NA; cdr3_length: 12; clone_size: many; cdr3_aa: CAISDNQDGYTF; cdr3_nt: TGTGCCATCAGTGATAACCAGGATGGCTACACCTTC
j_call: TRBJ2-6; v_call: TRBV7-2; d_call: NA; cdr3_length: 19; clone_size: many; cdr3_aa: CASSLVEPGRSSGANVLTF; cdr3_nt: TGTGCCAGCAGCTTAGTGGAACCGGGACGGAGCTCTGGGGCCAACGTCCTGACTTTC
j_call: TRBJ2-5; v_call: TRBV7-8; d_call: TRBD2; cdr3_length: 15; clone_size: many; cdr3_aa: CASSLELAGQETQYF; cdr3_nt: TGTGCCAGCAGCTTAGAGCTAGCGGGGCAAGAGACCCAGTACTTC
j_call: TRBJ2-1; v_call: TRBV12-3/TRBV12-4; d_call: NA; cdr3_length: 13; clone_size: NA; cdr3_aa: CASSSQTLNEQFF; cdr3_nt: TGTGCCAGCAGTTCCCAGACCCTCAATGAGCAGTTCTTC
j_call: TRBJ1-1; v_call: TRBV5-4; d_call: NA; cdr3_length: 14; clone_size: few; cdr3_aa: CASSLITLNTEAFF; cdr3_nt: TGTGCCAGCAGCTTGATCACCTTGAACACTGAAGCTTTCTTT
j_call: TRBJ2-7; v_call: TRBV20-1; d_call: NA; cdr3_length: 12; clone_size: many; cdr3_aa: CSASFLATAQYF; cdr3_nt: TGCAGTGCTAGTTTTCTGGCGACGGCGCAGTACTTC
j_call: TRBJ2-3; v_call: TRBV28; d_call: TRBD2; cdr3_length: 17; clone_size: many; cdr3_aa: CASSSSSGRASVDTQYF; cdr3_nt: TGTGCCAGCAGTTCTTCTAGCGGGAGGGCCTCGGTTGATACGCAGTATTTT